Each of the 14 T cell receptor beta chains below was sequenced from the same sample in a study of persistence of HIV-infected CD4 T cells. Cells were stimulated with overlapping HIV-1 Gag 15-mer peptides. CD40L-negative CD69-negative CD45RO-high memory CD4+ T cells were sorted as populations depleted of antigen-responding cells. Antigen specificity for these receptors is unknown. This was the immunoSEQ version 4 assay in survey mode. Profiled with immunoSEQ multiplex PCR; TCRdb holds only in-frame clones, not every one. The sample carries some 58,000 clones, roughly 77% recorded once. The sequencing here drew on CD4+ T cells sorted from PBMCs after roughly 18-hour stimulation, taken from a patient who received antiretroviral therapy. The receptor set was obtained from an adult man with HIV who was CMV-seropositive.

The rearrangement joins TRBV5-4 to TRBJ2-1; tentatively, D is TRBD1 or TRBD2 (5 bases each). From germline, CDR1 is SGHNT and CDR2 YYREEE (reference sequence). Trimming took 3 bases from V and 0 from J, leaving 19 bases between them. This CDR3 region has 18 residues. The chain's CDR3 is CASSSVWSGDSSYNEQFF. The CDR3 DNA sequence: TGTGCCAGCAGCTCCGTCTGGAGCGGAGACAGCTCCTACAATGAGCAGTTCTTC.

The genes are TRBV5-6 and TRBJ2-2, with a weak D call TRBD1 (7 bases). CDR1 SGHDT and CDR2 YYEEEE come from the germline V gene. The CDR3 loop spans 16 amino acids. The V end lost 4 bases, the J end lost 6 bases, and 19 bases lay between the germline ends. The CDR3 DNA is TGTGCCAGCAGCCCTGGGGGCCAGGGGGGAGCCGGGGAGCTGTTTTTT. The encoded protein is CASSPGGQGGAGELFF.

The chain is built from TRBV5-1 and TRBJ1-5, with D hard to call. V gave up 5 bases and J gave up 0 bases, with 6 bases separating them. The CDR3 sequence is 13 residues long. Looked up from germline, CDR1 is SGHRS and CDR2 is YFSETQ. The CDR3 bases are TGCGCCAGCAGAAGAAATAGCAATCAGCCCCAGCATTTT. It specifies CASRRNSNQPQHF.

The chain employs TRBV18 and TRBJ2-5, with D unresolved. Germline values: CDR1 KGHSH, CDR2 LQKENI. The CDR3 extends over 12 amino acids. Trimming left V 6 bases short and J 5 bases short, with 10 bases between. The CDR3 sequence is CASSPSSETQYF. CDR3 coding DNA: TGTGCCAGCTCTCCCTCTTCGGAGACCCAGTACTTC.

This rearrangement joins TRBV11-2 to TRBJ1-4; D call uncertain. The germline CDR1 and CDR2 sequences are SGHAT and FQNNGV. The CDR3 has 14 amino acids. The germline V and J ends were trimmed by 3 bases and 3 bases, with 8 bases remaining between them. The DNA of the CDR3 is TGTGCCAGCAGCTTCGACCTAGCTAATGAAAAACTGTTTTTT. As protein: CASSFDLANEKLFF.

At least ten counts were recorded for this clone. This chain joins TRBV4-1 and TRBJ2-6; D is unclear. The V end was cut by 3 bases, the J end by 0 bases, with 6 bases between. This CDR3 contains 15 residues. In germline, CDR1 is MGHRA, CDR2 YSYEKL. CDR3 DNA: TGCGCCAGCAGCCAGATCTACTCTGGGGCCAACGTCCTGACTTTC. The encoded protein is CASSQIYSGANVLTF.

The genes are TRBV18 and TRBJ2-7, with 10 bases that match TRBD1. CDR1 is KGHSH, CDR2 LQKENI, per germline. The CDR3 extends over 14 amino acids. Trimming cost V 6 bases and J 6 bases; bases outside gene matches: 8. CDR3 nucleotides: TGTGCCAGCTCCCGGGACAGGGGATTCGCCGAGCAGTACTTC. Translating it yields CASSRDRGFAEQYF.

The chain recombines TRBV6-5 with TRBJ1-3; no firm D call. The CDR3 covers 13 residues. V lost 6 bases to trimming and J lost 3 bases, with 9 bases between them. CDR1 and CDR2 (germline): MNHEY, SVGAGI. CDR3 DNA sequence: TGTGCCAGCAGGGCAGACCTTGGAAACACCATATATTTT. Residues: CASRADLGNTIYF.

The chain combines TRBV27 with TRBJ1-2; 8 bases match TRBD1. The CDR3 runs to 18 residues. The J segment lost 0 bases and the V segment lost 5 bases, leaving 14 bases of the junction unmatched. Germline loops: CDR1 MNHEY, CDR2 SMNVEV (reference sequence). The CDR3 DNA reads as TGTGCCAGCAGTAGCCCTCCTGGACAGGGCGCAGCTAACTATGGCTACACCTTC. Encoded protein: CASSSPPGQGAANYGYTF.

The rearrangement joins TRBV7-9 to TRBJ1-5; D not resolved. V lost 0 bases, J lost 4 bases, and 10 bases lay in between. Germline V CDR1 and CDR2: SEHNR, FQNEAQ (reference sequence). The CDR3 has 15 residues. DNA for the CDR3: TGTGCCAGCAGCTTAGCGGGAGCGGGGAATCAGCCCCAGCATTTT. This codes for CASSLAGAGNQPQHF.

The CDR3 here is CASRPPGQATDTQYF. The CDR3 coding sequence is TGTGCCAGCAGGCCTCCGGGACAGGCCACAGATACGCAGTATTTT. This chain joins TRBV6-5 and TRBJ2-3, with 8 bases aligning to TRBD1. The V gene end was trimmed by 6 bases and the J gene end by 2 bases; junction bases not matched to a gene: 7. Germline lookup yields CDR1 MNHEY and CDR2 SVGAGI. The CDR3 is 15 residues long.

The chain employs TRBV13 and TRBJ1-3; D not resolved. Trimming pared 5 bases from V and 0 bases from J, leaving 14 bases between. From germline, CDR1 is PRHDT and CDR2 FYEKMQ (reference sequence). This CDR3 region has 16 residues. CDR3 nucleotide sequence: TGTGCCAGCAGCACCCGGACCGAGAGCTCTGGAAACACCATATATTTT. It encodes CASSTRTESSGNTIYF.

The chain is built from TRBV6-4 and TRBJ2-7; 8 bases are shared with TRBD2. Germline-derived CDR1 and CDR2 are MRHNA and SNTAGT. The CDR3 loop spans 16 amino acids. V was clipped by 1 base and J by 0 bases; unmatched bases: 5. Here the CDR3 DNA reads TGTGCCAGCAGTGACTTTACTAGCGGCGACTCCTACGAGCAGTACTTC. The encoded protein is CASSDFTSGDSYEQYF.

This clone has a handful of counts. This sample also contains other DNA sequences that code for the same CDR3. V and J are TRBV19 and TRBJ1-5, with D possibly being TRBD1 (5 bases). The CDR3 runs to 14 residues. CDR1 is LNHDA and CDR2 is SQIVND in the germline V gene (reference sequence). V lost 3 bases and J lost 7, with 13 bases in between. The CDR3 reads CASSIQGARQPQHF. The CDR3 DNA is TGTGCCAGTAGTATTCAAGGGGCGAGGCAGCCCCAGCATTTT.